Given below is one T cell receptor (beta chain) in context. This specimen comes from a study of control samples from healthy donors and cancer patients. Only in-frame clones appear in the TCRdb table, and some are missing; sequencing was by immunoSEQ multiplex PCR. The table records tens of thousands of clones, 85% to 90% of them present only once. J was trimmed by 2 bases and V by 4 bases; bases with no gene match: 7. Per germline, CDR1 SGHRS and CDR2 YFSETQ. The CDR3 is made up of 16 amino acids. This chain links TRBV5-1 with TRBJ2-5; 11 nucleotides match TRBD2. The sequence derives from a woman aged 55-69 years in good health. The sequencing sample was made of blood. The CDR3 loop reads CASSPGLAGGQETQYF. As DNA, the CDR3 is TGCGCCAGCAGCCCTGGTCTAGCGGGAGGTCAAGAGACCCAGTACTTC.